The 19 T cell receptor beta chains given below trace back to one sample, sequenced in a study of tumor-infiltrating lymphocytes in primary liver carcinoma. The investigators made TCR beta cDNA from about 500 ng total RNA, using a constant-region primer. Sequencing libraries for TCR beta derived from three nested multiplex PCR rounds that used slightly modified ARM-PCR. Rounds one and two of PCR, each of roughly 10 cycles, were primed with TRBV1-TRBV30 forward primers and a C-beta reverse primer. MiXCR, applied by TCRdb to the multiplex PCR reads, yields one record per CDR3 protein. The sample yields some 32,000 distinct CDR3 sequences, roughly four fifths seen once. Between roughly 18 and 30 mg of unsorted bulk tissue served as the source from which RNA and DNA were co-extracted. Sequenced sample: liver tumor tissue from sampling region 5. Subset here: tumor region T5, tumor centre. Receptors were obtained from a man in his forties with primary liver carcinoma and hepatitis B virus infection.

This chain connects TRBV11-2 to TRBJ1-4; D gene unclear. The length of the CDR3 is 15 residues. The germline V gene has CDR1 SGHAT and CDR2 FQNNGV. V lost 1 base, J lost 7 bases, and 13 bases lay in between. DNA for the CDR3: TGTGCCAGCAGCTTAGGAGGGAGGGAAACTGAAAAACTGTTTTTT. Protein sequence: CASSLGGRETEKLFF. Using reference TRBV11-2 and TRBJ1-4 for the parts outside the CDR3, the full variable domain is EAGVAQSPRYKIIEKRQSVAFWCNPISGHATLYWYQQILGQGPKLLIQFQNNGVVDDSQLPKDRFSAERLKGVDSTLKIQPAKLEDSAVYLCASSLGGRETEKLFFGSGTQLSVL.

This clonotype was recorded once. This sequence joins TRBV6-5 and TRBJ2-3, with a tentative D call TRBD1 (6 bases). This CDR3 spans 13 amino acids. Trimming took off 7 bases at V and 5 bases at J, with 13 bases between the two ends. The germline CDR1 and CDR2 sequences are MNHEY and SVGAGI. The CDR3 is CASMQGSEDTQYF. The DNA of the CDR3 is TGTGCCAGCATGCAGGGGTCTGAAGATACGCAGTATTTT.

Worth noting for this clonotype: The junction and the germline gene differ at one end; a read error may be behind it. This rearrangement joins TRBV6-1 to TRBJ2-3; possibly TRBD2 for D (6 bases). Germline V gene lookup returns CDR1 MNHNS and CDR2 SASEGT. The length of the CDR3 is 15 residues. CDR3 in amino acids: CASSDETGVADTHYF. The CDR3 DNA reads TGTGCCAGCAGTGATGAGACGGGAGTGGCAGATACGCACTATTTT.

As regards this clonotype: Because it lacks the conserved phenylalanine or tryptophan at the end, this CDR3 is likely a read error. V usage is TRBV10-3 and J usage is TRBJ1-2; TRBD1 matches 8 bases. Germline CDR1 reads ENHRY; CDR2 reads SYGVKD. Trimming took 10 bases from V and 7 from J; bases not matched to a gene: 14. The CDR3 length is 14 residues. Here the CDR3 DNA reads TGTGCCACCGGCACAGGGGGATCAGGGGGTGGCTACACCTCC. This sequence encodes CATGTGGSGGGYTS.

A word on this clonotype: A single base separates this from a much larger clone, so it may be a read error. This chain links TRBV11-1 with TRBJ2-7, with 12 bases matching TRBD2. The germline V gene encodes CDR1 SGHAT and CDR2 FQDESV (reference sequence). The ends lost 5 bases at V and 0 bases at J; junction bases unmatched: 2. There are 15 residues in the CDR3. CDR3 protein: CASSKTSGSSYEQYF. DNA of the CDR3: TGTGCCAGCAGCAAGACTAGCGGGAGCTCCTACGAGCAGTACTTC. The complete variable domain, with remaining parts taken from reference TRBV11-1 and TRBJ2-7, reads EAEVAQSPRYKITEKSQAVAFWCDPISGHATLYWYRQILGQGPELLVQFQDESVVDDSQLPKDRFSAERLKGVDSTLKIQPAELGDSAMYLCASSKTSGSSYEQYFGPGTRLTVT.

About this clonotype: A read error may be the cause here, since a much bigger clone is one base away. The J gene is TRBJ1-1, the V gene TRBV10-3; unclear D gene. Germline V gives CDR1 ENHRY, CDR2 SYGVKD. CDR3 length: 17 residues. Trimming took off 10 bases at V and 1 base at J, with 25 bases between the two ends. CDR3 sequence: CARSGRQEGATNTEAFF. CDR3 nucleotide sequence: TGTGCCAGATCTGGGAGACAAGAGGGCGCGACGAACACTGAAGCTTTCTTT.

As for this clonotype: An end of the junction does not agree with germline; a read error may underlie this. V is TRBV29-1 and J is TRBJ2-5; 7 nucleotides align to TRBD1. The germline gives CDR1 SQVTM, CDR2 ANQGSEA. The length of the CDR3 is 15 residues. CDR3 nucleotide sequence: TGCAGCCTTGAAGGGGGCAGGGGTAGGGGAGAGACCCAGTGCTTC. This codes for CSLEGGRGRGETQCF.

On this clonotype itself: This could be a read error, since a much larger clone is one nucleotide away. The J gene is TRBJ2-7, the V gene TRBV7-9, with D uncertain. The germline V gene has CDR1 SEHNR and CDR2 FQNEAQ (reference sequence). This CDR3 spans 16 amino acids. This CDR3 reads CTSSAITAGLAYEQYF. The CDR3 bases are TGTACCAGCAGCGCTATAACTGCAGGCTTAGCCTACGAGCAGTACTTC. Together with reference TRBV7-9 and TRBJ2-7, the CDR3 gives the full variable domain: DTGVSQNPRHKITKRGQNVTFRCDPISEHNRLYWYRQTLGQGPEFLTYFQNEAQLEKSRLLSDRFSAERPKGSFSTLEIQRTEQGDSAMYLCTSSAITAGLAYEQYFGPGTRLTVT.

Details on this clonotype: A read error may produce the germline difference seen at one junction end. The V gene is TRBV6-5, the J gene TRBJ2-7, with 7 bases matching TRBD1. The CDR3 has 16 residues. Germline CDR1 is MNHEY and CDR2 is SVGAGI. The CDR3 sequence: CVSRPGQAASLYEQYF. CDR3 DNA: TGTGTCAGCAGGCCTGGACAGGCAGCATCCCTTTACGAGCAGTACTTC.

For this clonotype: Germline and junction disagree at one end, which may indicate a read error. The chain recombines TRBV30 with TRBJ2-6, with 8 bases that match TRBD1. Germline lookup yields CDR1 GTSNPN and CDR2 SVGIG (reference sequence). This CDR3 has 17 residues. The CDR3 DNA is TGTGCCTGGAGTGGGACAGGGAGTGACTCTGGGACCAATGTCCTGACTTTC. Translating gives CAWSGTGSDSGTNVLTF.

V usage is TRBV12-3 or TRBV12-4 and J usage is TRBJ2-3; 13 nucleotides line up with TRBD2. With V trimmed by 5 bases and J by 6 bases, 8 bases remained unmatched. This CDR3 spans 16 amino acids. This CDR3 is CASSPGLAGAVDTQYF. Here the CDR3 DNA reads TGTGCCAGCAGTCCTGGACTAGCGGGAGCAGTGGATACGCAGTATTTT.

A remark on this clonotype: One end of the junction does not line up with germline, which may come from a read error. The rearrangement uses TRBV6-1 and TRBJ2-7; D gene uncertain. This CDR3 has 13 amino acids. Germline V gene lookup returns CDR1 MNHNS and CDR2 SASEGT. The CDR3 nucleotides are TGTGCCGGCAGCCCCCAGCAGTACGGCGAGCAGTATTTC. Translated: CAGSPQQYGEQYF.

On this clonotype itself: The germline gene is not matched at one end of the junction; a read error may be the cause. V gene TRBV4-2 combines with J gene TRBJ2-3; 10 nucleotides align to TRBD2. CDR3 length equals 18 residues. Germline loops: CDR1 LGHNA, CDR2 YNFKEQ. The CDR3 DNA reads as TGTGCCAGCAGCCAAGTGGCGCTTCTAGCGGGAGCGACAGATATGCGGTGTTTT. Translating gives CASSQVALLAGATDMRCF.

The chain is built from TRBV10-3 and TRBJ2-5; 11 nucleotides align to TRBD1. The V gene's germline CDR1 is ENHRY and CDR2 SYGVKD. CDR3 length: 16 amino acids. The trim removed 4 bases at V and 5 bases at J, leaving 9 bases unmatched. The CDR3 DNA reads TGTGCCATCAGTGGAGGGACAGGGGGTGCGAGGGAGACCCAGTACTTC. Translation gives CAISGGTGGARETQYF.

As regards this clonotype: Germline is not matched at one junction end, which may reflect a read error. V and J are TRBV12-5 and TRBJ1-1; D might be TRBD1 (5 bases). Germline V CDR1 and CDR2: LGHNT, FRNRAP. The CDR3 has 12 residues. The CDR3 DNA sequence: TGTACTAGTGGTTTGGGTCAGGGCAGAGCTTTCTTT. Translated: CTSGLGQGRAFF.

This clonotype was picked up one time. Mismatch with germline at one junction end may stem from a read error. V and J are TRBV29-1 and TRBJ1-1; perhaps TRBD1 as D (5 bases). Germline values: CDR1 SQVTM, CDR2 ANQGSEA. The CDR3 is made up of 13 amino acids. As DNA, the CDR3 is TGCAGCGTCAGGGTTACGATGAACACTGAAGCTATCTTT. Its translation is CSVRVTMNTEAIF.

This clonotype was recorded only once. This sequence joins TRBV24-1 and TRBJ2-1, with 7 nucleotides matching TRBD2. The J segment lost 10 bases and the V segment lost 9 bases, leaving 14 bases of the junction unmatched. This CDR3 has 14 residues. The germline CDR1 and CDR2 sequences are KGHDR and SFDVKD. Written as DNA, the CDR3 is TGTGCCACCGGGACCGCGACCAGCGGGGCCGAGCAGTTCTTC. This gives the protein CATGTATSGAEQFF.

In regard to this clonotype: Its ends do not fully match the called genes, so a read error is possible. CDR3 nucleotide sequence: TGCGCCAGCAATCAAGGTCAGGGCGGAACCTACGAGCTGTACTTC. Translated: CASNQGQGGTYELYF. The chain combines TRBV4-1 with TRBJ2-7; D might be TRBD1 (5 bases). The CDR3 length is 15 residues. Germline V gene data show CDR1 as MGHRA and CDR2 as YSYEKL.

A note on this clonotype: Because the CDR3 is missing its conserved closing phenylalanine or tryptophan, this is likely a read error. The DNA for the CDR3 is TGTGCCAGCAGTTTATTCGACTTCTCCACAGATACGCAGTATTCT. Translation gives CASSLFDFSTDTQYS. The rearrangement joins TRBV12-3 or TRBV12-4 to TRBJ2-3, with D uncertain. V dropped 2 bases and J dropped 2 bases, with 11 bases sitting between them. The length of the CDR3 is 15 residues.